Only a few counts were recorded for the clone carrying this T cell receptor beta chain. This specimen comes from a study of T cells after yellow fever vaccination. Background on the study: In the case of low-cell-number fractions, SMART-Seq v4 Ultra Low Input was used for preparation.

TCRdb re-analysed the 5' RACE reads in MiXCR, keeping a single row per CDR3 protein. The sample has approximately 600,000 distinct CDR3 sequences, roughly 12% seen once. This CDR3 contains 12 residues. Germline V gene data show CDR1 as SGHRS and CDR2 as YFSETQ. Between the trimmed V and J ends, which lost 4 bases and 5 bases, there was a span of 7 bases. The rearrangement links TRBV5-1 to TRBJ2-1; D may be TRBD1 or TRBD2 (5 bases each). The TCR was taken from a man aged 30 to 45 who received the YFV17D yellow fever vaccine. The source material was PBMCs, sampled on the day of the yellow fever booster vaccination. DNA of the CDR3: TGCGCCAGCAGCCGGGACGACAATGAGCAGTTCTTC. Its translation: CASSRDDNEQFF.